This TCR beta chain was sequenced for a study of blood T cell repertoires in COVID-19. Original processing notes: Estimation of nucleated cell counts relied on the amplification of reference gene primers. Produced via immunoSEQ multiplex PCR; TCRdb's table is partial and in-frame only. The DNA gave D and trimming, while V, J and clone size come from that table. This sample yields under 300,000 clones, of which 70% to 85% are seen a single time; about 15% belongs to the top ten. Everyone who took part was roughly 18 to 90 years old, and they came from 24 US areas. Recovery meant two consecutive negative NP/OP PCR tests, professional clearance, or resolved symptoms. The CDR3 spans 14 residues. In germline, CDR1 is MNHEY, CDR2 SMNVEV (reference sequence). Germline trimming cut 6 bases from V and 4 bases from J; bases unmatched to any gene: 8.

Sequenced material: PBMCs or T cells enriched from blood (not recorded which). This chain uses TRBV27 with TRBJ1-2; 7 bases line up with TRBD1. This sequence originates from a man aged 35-49 years who had recovered from COVID-19. CDR3 in amino acids: CASSTGTASYGYTF. DNA of the CDR3: TGTGCCAGCAGCACCGGGACAGCATCCTATGGCTACACCTTC.